A single sample gave rise to the 26 T cell receptor beta chains below, sequenced in a study of shared T cell receptors in the human thymus. The method was immunoSEQ multiplex PCR; TCRdb's version includes in-frame clones alone and lacks a portion of them. The profile shows a few hundred thousand clones, over 90% of them singletons. The specimen sequenced was thymocytes. The receptors derive from a human donor.

CDR3: CASSQDPTPGLAGISAWFF. CDR3 DNA: TGTGCCAGCAGCCAAGATCCGACACCGGGACTAGCGGGAATAAGCGCGTGGTTCTTC. This chain links TRBV4-2 with TRBJ2-1; 13 nucleotides agree with TRBD2. Germline trimming cut 0 bases from V and 15 bases from J; bases unmatched to any gene: 20. This CDR3 contains 19 residues. Germline-derived CDR1 and CDR2 are LGHNA and YNFKEQ.

This chain links TRBV30 with TRBJ2-7; a possible D gene is TRBD2 (7 bases). Germline V gene lookup returns CDR1 GTSNPN and CDR2 SVGIG (reference sequence). This CDR3 comprises 18 residues. The V end was cut by 7 bases, the J end by 5 bases, with 33 bases between. The CDR3 DNA reads as TGTGCCTCGAAGGGGGAGAGGGCTAGCGGTCCCCCAACGGACGAGCAGTACTTC. It encodes CASKGERASGPPTDEQYF.

The rearrangement uses TRBV27 and TRBJ2-5, with D uncertain. Germline V lookup: CDR1 MNHEY, CDR2 SMNVEV (reference sequence). V was shortened by 3 bases and J by 5 bases, with 13 bases between the two germline ends. This CDR3 is built from 14 residues. The CDR3 bases are TGTGCCAGCAGTTTGTATGTGGCTACCGAGACCCAGTACTTC. It codes for CASSLYVATETQYF.

The rearrangement links TRBV27 to TRBJ2-1; maybe TRBD2 (6 bases). The CDR3 has 18 amino acids. Germline assignment: CDR1 MNHEY and CDR2 SMNVEV (reference sequence). V was clipped by 6 bases and J by 5 bases, with 26 bases between them. The CDR3 region has the DNA TGTGCCAGCAGCACATACCTTCCCGGGACTCTCCCGCACAATGAGCAGTTCTTC. It encodes CASSTYLPGTLPHNEQFF.

The V and J genes are TRBV29-1 and TRBJ1-3; a possible D gene is TRBD1 (5 bases). The V gene's germline CDR1 is SQVTM and CDR2 ANQGSEA. V dropped 7 bases and J dropped 0 bases, with 22 bases sitting between them. This CDR3 spans 17 amino acids. The DNA for the CDR3 is TGCAGCGCAAAAAGGGGTTCAGGAGTCAACTCTGGAAACACCATATATTTT. This gives the protein CSAKRGSGVNSGNTIYF.

The J gene is TRBJ2-1, the V gene TRBV10-2; 11 bases are a match to TRBD2. Per the germline V gene, CDR1 is WSHSY and CDR2 is SAAADI. Trimming at V came to 7 bases and at J to 6 bases, leaving 5 bases not matched to a gene. This CDR3 contains 14 residues. CDR3 in DNA: TGCGCCAGCATTAGCGGGAGGGGTGGCAATGAGCAGTTCTTC. Protein: CASISGRGGNEQFF.

The V call is TRBV28, the J call TRBJ2-7; maybe TRBD1 (6 bases). This CDR3 comprises 15 residues. Germline V gene lookup returns CDR1 MDHEN and CDR2 SYDVKM. Trimming shortened V by 2 bases and J by 1 base, and 12 bases separated the two germline ends. The CDR3 reads CASSLRQATSYEQYF. The CDR3 coding sequence is TGTGCCAGCAGTTTACGACAGGCTACATCCTACGAGCAGTACTTC.

The chain combines TRBV7-3 with TRBJ2-2; 14 bases match TRBD2. The CDR3 sequence is 21 residues long. V was clipped by 5 bases and J by 1 base; unmatched bases: 15. CDR1 is SGHTA, CDR2 FQGTGA, per germline. The CDR3 here is CASSGIQHETSGRENTGELFF. CDR3 nucleotides: TGTGCCAGCAGCGGAATTCAACATGAGACTAGCGGGAGGGAGAACACCGGGGAGCTGTTTTTT.

This chain connects TRBV7-3 to TRBJ2-5, with TRBD2 as a possible D gene (8 bases). The germline V gene has CDR1 SGHTA and CDR2 FQGTGA. The V and J ends lost 2 bases and 1 base respectively, with 20 bases between them. The CDR3 consists of 18 residues. The chain's CDR3 is CASSLGGGPGRAQETQYF. The CDR3 DNA follows: TGTGCCAGCAGCTTAGGAGGGGGCCCCGGGAGGGCCCAAGAGACCCAGTACTTC.

The chain has TRBV28 and TRBJ1-5; TRBD1 matches 9 bases. V lost 5 bases to trimming and J lost 1 base; unmatched junction nucleotides: 6. This CDR3 spans 16 amino acids. Germline lookup yields CDR1 MDHEN and CDR2 SYDVKM. Here the CDR3 reads CASSMPGTGSNQPQHF. In DNA form, the CDR3 reads TGTGCCAGCAGTATGCCCGGGACAGGGAGCAATCAGCCCCAGCATTTT.

CDR3 residues: CASSQGSSLPTDTQYF. CDR3 bases: TGCGCCAGCAGCCAAGGTTCTAGCTTGCCCACAGATACGCAGTATTTT. The rearrangement links TRBV4-1 to TRBJ2-3, with D possibly TRBD2 on 5 matching bases. The germline gives CDR1 MGHRA, CDR2 YSYEKL. V lost 1 base, J lost 2 bases, and 13 bases lay in between. This CDR3 has 16 amino acids.

The V and J genes are TRBV7-2 and TRBJ2-7; D is unresolved. The CDR3 loop spans 14 amino acids. The ends were cut back, 4 bases at V and 0 bases at J, with 10 bases in the middle. Germline V CDR1 and CDR2: SGHTA, FQGNSA. CDR3 region: CASSSRATSYEQYF. CDR3 DNA: TGTGCCAGCAGCTCCCGGGCCACCTCCTACGAGCAGTACTTC.

The CDR3 DNA reads TGTGCCAGCAGCCAAGAAGGTAGCGGGACGCTCATCCACCGCACAGATACGCAGTATTTT. Protein sequence: CASSQEGSGTLIHRTDTQYF. This chain uses TRBV14 with TRBJ2-3; TRBD2 matches 8 bases. The V gene end was trimmed by 0 bases and the J gene end by 1 base; junction bases not matched to a gene: 15. The CDR3 has 20 amino acids. Germline CDR1 and CDR2: SGHDN and FVKESK.

The V and J genes are TRBV5-6 and TRBJ2-7; TRBD2 matches at 9 bases. The CDR3 is 17 amino acids. CDR1 is SGHDT and CDR2 is YYEEEE in the germline V gene. V gave up 4 bases and J gave up 3 bases; unmatched junction bases: 14. The CDR3 protein is CASSLRLAEGIGYEQYF. The CDR3 bases are TGTGCCAGCAGCCTAAGACTAGCGGAGGGGATTGGCTACGAGCAGTACTTC.

V and J are TRBV11-3 and TRBJ1-2; D might be TRBD1 (5 bases). The CDR3 sequence is 14 residues long. V lost 5 bases, J lost 8 bases, and 18 bases lay in between. Germline CDR1 SGHNT, CDR2 YENEEA. The CDR3 DNA sequence: TGTGCCAGCAGCCTCACCCCCCAGGGATCCGGCTACACCTTC. The encoded protein is CASSLTPQGSGYTF.

The gene calls are TRBV5-4 and TRBJ2-3; 7 positions match TRBD2. V lost 4 bases, J lost 5 bases, and 16 bases stayed unmatched. Germline V gene lookup returns CDR1 SGHNT and CDR2 YYREEE (reference sequence). The CDR3 length is 17 residues. CDR3 nucleotides: TGTGCCAGCAGCCAAGTGGGGCGGGAGCAAGGAGGAGATACGCAGTATTTT. This translates into CASSQVGREQGGDTQYF.

The chain uses TRBV5-1 and TRBJ1-4; D is perhaps TRBD1 (6 bases). V gave up 2 bases and J gave up 8 bases, with 13 bases separating them. This CDR3 region has 14 residues. Per germline, CDR1 SGHRS and CDR2 YFSETQ. The CDR3 region is CASSFVGGGEKLFF. DNA of the CDR3: TGCGCCAGCAGCTTTGTAGGGGGAGGGGAAAAACTGTTTTTT.

This chain links TRBV27 with TRBJ2-3; 10 nucleotides match TRBD1. The CDR3 consists of 14 residues. V gave up 3 bases and J gave up 6 bases; unmatched junction bases: 3. CDR1 is MNHEY and CDR2 is SMNVEV in the germline V gene (reference sequence). The CDR3 region is CASSLWTGGDTQYF. The CDR3 DNA reads as TGTGCCAGCAGTTTGTGGACAGGGGGGGATACGCAGTATTTT.

This clone was found a few times. This chain uses TRBV7-9 with TRBJ2-3; D possibly corresponds to TRBD2 (6 bases). Germline CDR1 and CDR2: SEHNR and FQNEAQ (reference sequence). V lost 2 bases, J lost 2 bases, and 14 bases lay in between. This CDR3 is built from 16 residues. DNA for the CDR3: TGTGCCAGCAGCTTACGACTAGGAGAAACCACAGATACGCAGTATTTT. Translated, it gives CASSLRLGETTDTQYF.

The J gene is TRBJ2-7, the V gene TRBV30; 10 bases match TRBD1. The CDR3 is made up of 14 amino acids. V lost 5 bases to trimming and J lost 2 bases; unmatched junction nucleotides: 6. Germline lookup yields CDR1 GTSNPN and CDR2 SVGIG (reference sequence). As DNA, the CDR3 is TGTGCCTGGTCCCGGGACAGGGGAGCCTACGAGCAGTACTTC. It translates to CAWSRDRGAYEQYF.

This chain joins TRBV28 and TRBJ2-1; TRBD2 is a possible D gene (6 bases). CDR3 size: 17 residues. Trimming removed 3 bases from V and 2 bases from J, with 17 bases in between. Germline CDR1 and CDR2: MDHEN and SYDVKM. The CDR3 loop reads CASSFLGTSPAYNEQFF. For the CDR3, the DNA is TGTGCCAGCAGTTTCTTGGGGACTTCTCCGGCCTACAATGAGCAGTTCTTC.

The chain recombines TRBV27 with TRBJ2-1; 11 nucleotides match TRBD2. Germline V lookup: CDR1 MNHEY, CDR2 SMNVEV (reference sequence). V was clipped by 5 bases and J by 10 bases; unmatched bases: 16. The CDR3 contains 17 residues. CDR3 sequence (DNA): TGTGCCAGCAGTCCACTAGATTTAGCGGGAGGGGTTTTCGAGCAGTTCTTC. Encoded protein: CASSPLDLAGGVFEQFF.

The chain uses TRBV19 and TRBJ2-4; either TRBD1 or TRBD2 may supply D (5 bases each). This CDR3 comprises 17 residues. Trimming stripped 3 bases from V and 7 bases from J, with 22 bases between. Per the germline V gene, CDR1 is LNHDA and CDR2 is SQIVND (reference sequence). The CDR3 sequence: CASSMRDRGAKGNIQYF. The CDR3 nucleotides are TGTGCCAGTAGTATGAGGGACCGGGGAGCCAAAGGTAACATTCAGTACTTC.

CDR3 amino acids: CASSLQGSLESPLHF. CDR3 nucleotides: TGTGCCAGCAGCCTACAGGGCTCTCTAGAATCACCCCTCCACTTT. The rearrangement links TRBV7-2 to TRBJ1-6; possible D gene TRBD1, 6 bases. The CDR3 length is 15 residues. Trimming removed 5 bases from V and 10 bases from J, with 18 bases in between. Germline V lookup: CDR1 SGHTA, CDR2 FQGNSA.

This chain joins TRBV2 and TRBJ1-5, with D perhaps TRBD1 (6 bases). V shed 6 bases and J shed 7 bases, with 19 bases lying between them. This CDR3 is built from 15 residues. Germline loops: CDR1 SNHLY, CDR2 FYNNEI. DNA of the CDR3: TGTGCCAGCAGCCCTCGGCCCAAGGGGGAACAGCCCCAGCATTTT. Its protein is CASSPRPKGEQPQHF.

The rearrangement joins TRBV14 to TRBJ2-1, with 9 bases identical to TRBD2. Looked up from germline, CDR1 is SGHDN and CDR2 is FVKESK. CDR3 length: 16 residues. J was trimmed by 7 bases and V by 1 base; bases with no gene match: 8. CDR3 loop: CASSQGPGLARNEQFF. The CDR3 DNA sequence: TGTGCCAGCAGCCAAGGACCCGGACTAGCGAGGAATGAGCAGTTCTTC.